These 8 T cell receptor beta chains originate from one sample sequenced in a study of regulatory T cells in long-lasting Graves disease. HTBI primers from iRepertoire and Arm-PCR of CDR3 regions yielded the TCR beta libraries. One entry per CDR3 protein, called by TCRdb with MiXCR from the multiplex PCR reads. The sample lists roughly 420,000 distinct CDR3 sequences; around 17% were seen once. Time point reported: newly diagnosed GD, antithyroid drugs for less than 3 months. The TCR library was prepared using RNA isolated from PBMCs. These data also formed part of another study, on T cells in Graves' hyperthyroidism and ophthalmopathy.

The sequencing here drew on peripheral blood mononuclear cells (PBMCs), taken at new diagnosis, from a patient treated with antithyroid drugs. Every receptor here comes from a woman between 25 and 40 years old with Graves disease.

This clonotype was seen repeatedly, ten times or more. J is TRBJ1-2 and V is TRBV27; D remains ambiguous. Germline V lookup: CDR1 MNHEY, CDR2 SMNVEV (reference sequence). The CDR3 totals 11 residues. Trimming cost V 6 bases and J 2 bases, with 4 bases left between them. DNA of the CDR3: TGTGCCAGCAGATCAAACTATGGCTACACCTTC. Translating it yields CASRSNYGYTF.

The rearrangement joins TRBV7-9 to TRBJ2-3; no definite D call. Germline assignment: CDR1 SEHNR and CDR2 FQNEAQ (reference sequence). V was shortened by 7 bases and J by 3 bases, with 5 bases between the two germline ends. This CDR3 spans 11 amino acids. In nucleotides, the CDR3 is TGTGCCAGCATTCTGACAGATACGCAGTATTTT. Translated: CASILTDTQYF. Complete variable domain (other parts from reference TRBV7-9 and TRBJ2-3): DTGVSQNPRHKITKRGQNVTFRCDPISEHNRLYWYRQTLGQGPEFLTYFQNEAQLEKSRLLSDRFSAERPKGSFSTLEIQRTEQGDSAMYLCASILTDTQYFGPGTRLTVL.

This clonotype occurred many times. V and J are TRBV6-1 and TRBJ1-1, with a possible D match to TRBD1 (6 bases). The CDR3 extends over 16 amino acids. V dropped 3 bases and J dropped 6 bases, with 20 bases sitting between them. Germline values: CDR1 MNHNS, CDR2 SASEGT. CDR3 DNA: TGTGCCAGCAGTGAGCTGGACAGCCGGATCGTGTCTGAAGCTTTCTTT. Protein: CASSELDSRIVSEAFF.

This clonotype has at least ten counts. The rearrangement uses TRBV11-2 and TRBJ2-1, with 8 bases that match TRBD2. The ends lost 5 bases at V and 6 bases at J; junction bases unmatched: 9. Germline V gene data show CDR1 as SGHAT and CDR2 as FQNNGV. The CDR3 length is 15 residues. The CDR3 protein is CASSGRGLGFNEQFF. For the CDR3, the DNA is TGTGCCAGCAGCGGCCGGGGACTAGGGTTCAATGAGCAGTTCTTC.

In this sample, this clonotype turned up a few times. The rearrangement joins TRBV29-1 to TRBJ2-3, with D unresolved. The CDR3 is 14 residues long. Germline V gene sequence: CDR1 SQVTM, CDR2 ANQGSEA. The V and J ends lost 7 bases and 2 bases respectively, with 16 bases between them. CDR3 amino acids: CSESNPGPTDTQYF. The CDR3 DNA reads TGCAGCGAATCTAATCCAGGTCCCACAGATACGCAGTATTTT.

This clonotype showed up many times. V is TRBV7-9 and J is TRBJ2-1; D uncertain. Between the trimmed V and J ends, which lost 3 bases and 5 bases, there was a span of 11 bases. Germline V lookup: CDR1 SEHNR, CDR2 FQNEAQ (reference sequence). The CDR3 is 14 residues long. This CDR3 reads CASSFIPGNNEQFF. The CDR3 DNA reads TGTGCCAGCAGCTTCATCCCTGGGAACAATGAGCAGTTCTTC.

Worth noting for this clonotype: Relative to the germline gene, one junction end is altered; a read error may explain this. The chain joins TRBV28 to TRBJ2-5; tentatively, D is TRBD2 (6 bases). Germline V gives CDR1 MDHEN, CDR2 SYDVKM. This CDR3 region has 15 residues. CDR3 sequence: CASSSGLRDQGTQYF. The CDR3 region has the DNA TGTGCCAGCAGTTCCGGTTTGCGGGACCAAGGGACCCAGTACTTC.

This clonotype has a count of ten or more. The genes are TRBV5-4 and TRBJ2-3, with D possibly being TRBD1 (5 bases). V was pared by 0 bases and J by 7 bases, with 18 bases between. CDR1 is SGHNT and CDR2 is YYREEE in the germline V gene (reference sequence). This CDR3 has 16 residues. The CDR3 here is CASSLASGMVGHTQYF. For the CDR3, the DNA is TGTGCCAGCAGCTTGGCATCAGGGATGGTCGGACATACGCAGTATTTT.